These 27 T cell receptor beta chains were all obtained from the same sample, sequenced in a study of blood T cell repertoires in COVID-19 (dated by TCRdb to the early 2020s). Receptors were amplified or captured by the immunoSEQ multiplex PCR assay. Imported from immuneACCESS, the table was reduced by TCRdb to in-frame sequences with V and J called. These copies leave out some clones; in studies compared against another copy, an unresolved V gene accounts for under half, and the cause of the remainder is not known. Here the sample has about 92,000 clones; 80% occur a single time. The ten biggest clones cover 8% to 9% of the sample. Sequencing input: peripheral blood. These receptors all come from a man between 45 and 60 years old who had recovered from COVID-19.

This chain connects TRBV21-1 to TRBJ2-3; the table's D gene call, TRBD2, was not cross checked with the DNA. TRBV21-1 is reported as a pseudogene. CDR3 length equals 14 residues. The CDR3 reads CASSKVGGADTQYF. CDR3 sequence (DNA): TGTGCCAGCAGCAAAGTTGGGGGGGCAGATACGCAGTATTTT.

This clone was seen more than once but under ten times. The chain uses TRBV7-2 and TRBJ2-7, with 12 nucleotides matching TRBD1. Looked up from germline, CDR1 is SGHTA and CDR2 is FQGNSA. The trim removed 5 bases at V and 4 bases at J, leaving 15 bases unmatched. The CDR3 has 18 amino acids. CDR3 sequence: CASSQGQGAWELVYEQYF. The DNA of the CDR3 is TGTGCCAGCAGCCAGGGACAGGGGGCGTGGGAGTTGGTATACGAGCAGTACTTC.

The CDR3: CASSSFRGGNQPQHF. The CDR3 DNA is TGTGCCAGCAGCTCGTTCAGGGGAGGCAATCAGCCCCAGCATTTT. The V and J genes are TRBV5-6 and TRBJ1-5, with a possible D match to TRBD1 (6 bases). Trimming took 3 bases from V and 2 from J, leaving 12 bases between them. This CDR3 has 15 residues. Germline CDR1 is SGHDT and CDR2 is YYEEEE.

The chain is built from TRBV19 and TRBJ1-5; 10 positions agree with TRBD1. The V and J ends lost 1 base and 6 bases, in that order; junction bases with no gene match: 3. This CDR3 is 15 amino acids long. Germline V gene lookup returns CDR1 LNHDA and CDR2 SQIVND (reference sequence). In DNA, the CDR3 is TGTGCCAGTAGTATAGGCGGGACAGGGGTTCAGCCCCAGCATTTT. Residues: CASSIGGTGVQPQHF.

In its sample, this clone was seen once. CDR3 sequence: CASSPENSRRQFF. Here the CDR3 DNA reads TGTGCCAGCAGCCCGGAGAATAGCAGACGGCAGTTCTTC. V is TRBV7-2 and J is TRBJ2-1, with D unresolved. Germline V CDR1 and CDR2: SGHTA, FQGNSA. The CDR3 runs to 13 residues. With 5 bases removed from V and 12 bases from J, the gap between germline ends came to 17 bases.

The gene calls are TRBV10-3 and TRBJ1-4, with D maybe TRBD1 (6 bases). With 5 bases removed from V and 6 bases from J, the gap between germline ends came to 10 bases. Germline values: CDR1 ENHRY, CDR2 SYGVKD. The CDR3 is made up of 13 amino acids. CDR3 DNA: TGTGCCATCAGTAAACAGGGAGATGAAAAACTGTTTTTT. It specifies CAISKQGDEKLFF.

The chain recombines TRBV7-8 with TRBJ1-1; tentatively, D is TRBD1 (6 bases). CDR1 is SGHVS and CDR2 is FQNEAQ in the germline V gene. The CDR3 is 15 amino acids. The V gene lost 1 base and the J gene lost 0 bases, with 9 bases spanning the gap. CDR3 sequence: CASSLGGPMNTEAFF. CDR3 coding DNA: TGTGCCAGCAGCTTAGGGGGGCCCATGAACACTGAAGCTTTCTTT.

J is TRBJ1-1 and V is TRBV6-6; TRBD1 is a possible D gene (5 bases). This CDR3 spans 12 amino acids. Per the germline V gene, CDR1 is MNHNY and CDR2 is SVGAGI (reference sequence). Trimming took off 7 bases at V and 8 bases at J, with 14 bases between the two ends. The CDR3 nucleotides are TGTGCCAGCAACAGGCCGGAGAGGGAAGCTTTCTTT. Translation gives CASNRPEREAFF.

The V call is TRBV5-1, the J call TRBJ1-1, with TRBD1 matching 8 bases. The CDR3 is 13 residues long. Trimming removed 3 bases from V and 3 bases from J; junction bases left unmatched: 1. The germline CDR1 and CDR2 sequences are SGHRS and YFSETQ. As DNA, the CDR3 is TGCGCCAGCAGCTGGGGACAGGACACTGAAGCTTTCTTT. Residues: CASSWGQDTEAFF.

CDR3 protein: CASAGIEQFF. As DNA, the CDR3 is TGTGCCAGCGCAGGAATTGAGCAGTTCTTC. The chain joins TRBV9 to TRBJ2-1; D gene ambiguous. Trimming removed 7 bases at V and 9 bases at J, with 8 bases between. The germline gives CDR1 SGDLS, CDR2 YYNGEE. The CDR3 totals 10 residues.

In this sample, this clone turned up a few times. This CDR3 is CASSQRTSGRRGYEQYF. The CDR3 DNA follows: TGTGCCAGCAGCCAACGAACTAGCGGGAGAAGGGGGTACGAGCAGTACTTC. This chain joins TRBV3-1 (or the pseudogene TRBV3-2) and TRBJ2-7, with 11 nucleotides matching TRBD2. The V segment lost 2 bases and the J segment 4 bases; nucleotides outside the gene matches: 10. The CDR3 consists of 17 residues. CDR1 is LGHDT, CDR2 YNNKEL, per germline (reference sequence).

The chain recombines TRBV30 with TRBJ1-2; D remains unclear. Trimming cost V 1 base and J 5 bases, with 5 bases left between them. The CDR3 consists of 11 residues. Germline-derived CDR1 and CDR2 are GTSNPN and SVGIG (reference sequence). Here the CDR3 reads CAWSEPYGYTF. CDR3 in DNA: TGTGCCTGGAGTGAGCCATATGGCTACACCTTC.

The chain employs TRBV6-2 or TRBV6-3 and TRBJ1-5; the D is unclear. Trimming took 2 bases from V and 8 from J, leaving 10 bases between them. CDR3 length: 13 amino acids. CDR1 is MNHEY, CDR2 SVGEGT, per germline. The CDR3 is CASSYREWEPQHF. As DNA, the CDR3 is TGTGCCAGCAGTTACAGGGAGTGGGAGCCCCAGCATTTT.

The rearrangement uses TRBV7-8 and TRBJ1-2; 10 nucleotides align to TRBD1. The CDR3 is made up of 16 amino acids. Trimming removed 0 bases from V and 4 bases from J; junction bases left unmatched: 5. CDR1 SGHVS and CDR2 FQNEAQ come from the germline V gene. This chain's CDR3 is CASSLAGTGDLYGYTF. CDR3 nucleotides: TGTGCCAGCAGCTTAGCCGGGACAGGGGATCTCTATGGCTACACCTTC.

This clone was observed a handful of times. The sample carries other DNA sequences with the same CDR3. The rearrangement joins TRBV6-2 or TRBV6-3 to TRBJ2-3; 13 bases map to TRBD2. From germline, CDR1 is MNHEY and CDR2 SVGEGT. CDR3 size: 16 residues. V trimming: 0 bases; J trimming: 4 bases; junction bases outside the gene matches: 1. The chain's CDR3 is CASSYSLAGGPDTQYF. CDR3 nucleotides: TGTGCCAGCAGTTACTCACTAGCGGGGGGGCCAGATACGCAGTATTTT.

The chain employs TRBV11-3 and TRBJ2-5, with D tentatively TRBD1 (6 bases). The CDR3 is 15 residues long. Between the trimmed V and J ends, which lost 4 bases and 1 base, there was a span of 13 bases. Germline V gives CDR1 SGHNT, CDR2 YENEEA. CDR3 DNA: TGTGCCAGCAGCTCCGAAGGACAGCCCCAAGAGACCCAGTACTTC. This translates into CASSSEGQPQETQYF.

This chain links TRBV12-3 or TRBV12-4 with TRBJ1-1, with a tentative D call TRBD1 (5 bases). The CDR3 extends over 13 amino acids. V lost 2 bases to trimming and J lost 5 bases, with 9 bases between them. CDR3 in DNA: TGTGCCAGCAGTTTAAGGGGATTGACTGAAGCTTTCTTT. This codes for CASSLRGLTEAFF.

The chain has TRBV18 and TRBJ1-1; D possibly corresponds to TRBD1 (5 bases). Between the trimmed V and J ends, which lost 5 bases and 6 bases, there was a span of 10 bases. Germline lookup yields CDR1 KGHSH and CDR2 LQKENI. This CDR3 region has 12 residues. The DNA of the CDR3 is TGTGCCAGCTCAATAGCGGGGGCTGAAGCTTTCTTT. This sequence encodes CASSIAGAEAFF. The variable domain in full, with the rest retrieved from reference TRBV18 and TRBJ1-1, is NAGVMQNPRHLVRRRGQEARLRCSPMKGHSHVYWYRQLPEEGLKFMVYLQKENIIDESGMPKERFSAEFPKEGPSILRIQQVVRGDSAAYFCASSIAGAEAFFGQGTRLTVV.

V is TRBV7-9 and J is TRBJ1-1, with 9 positions matching TRBD1. The CDR3 runs to 15 residues. Germline V gene data show CDR1 as SEHNR and CDR2 as FQNEAQ (reference sequence). Trimming cost V 5 bases and J 0 bases; bases outside gene matches: 4. This CDR3 is CASSPRQGVNTEAFF. In DNA form, the CDR3 reads TGTGCCAGCAGCCCGCGACAGGGGGTGAACACTGAAGCTTTCTTT.

CDR3 sequence (DNA): TGTGCCAGCAGCTTAACTGGTTCTCGGAGGAGCTCCTACAATGAGCAGTTCTTC. Translation: CASSLTGSRRSSYNEQFF. The rearrangement joins TRBV7-3 to TRBJ2-1; D might be TRBD2 (5 bases). Germline V gene data show CDR1 as SGHTA and CDR2 as FQGTGA. CDR3 length: 18 amino acids. Trimming took off 0 bases at V and 0 bases at J, with 15 bases between the two ends.

This chain links TRBV6-6 with TRBJ2-7; TRBD2 might be the D (7 bases). The CDR3 has 16 amino acids. Per germline, CDR1 MNHNY and CDR2 SVGAGI (reference sequence). V shed 5 bases and J shed 2 bases, with 19 bases lying between them. In DNA, the CDR3 is TGTGCCAGCAGTGCCTTGGGAGGGGGTTTGACCTACGAGCAGTACTTC. It is translated as CASSALGGGLTYEQYF.

To note about this clone: At the DNA level, this CDR3 is encoded by other sequences in the same sample as well. The rearrangement joins TRBV6-5 to TRBJ2-1; 9 positions agree with TRBD2. CDR3 size: 16 residues. In germline, CDR1 is MNHEY, CDR2 SVGAGI. V gave up 0 bases and J gave up 7 bases; unmatched junction bases: 7. The CDR3 is CASSYSGAGGRNEQFF. The CDR3 coding sequence is TGTGCCAGCAGTTACTCCGGAGCGGGGGGTCGGAATGAGCAGTTCTTC.

This chain joins TRBV27 and TRBJ1-2; TRBD1 might be the D (5 bases). Trimming removed 8 bases from V and 2 bases from J, with 18 bases in between. The germline CDR1 and CDR2 sequences are MNHEY and SMNVEV (reference sequence). The CDR3 loop spans 15 amino acids. The CDR3 sequence: CASGFTGGVNYGYTF. CDR3 bases: TGTGCCAGCGGCTTCACGGGGGGTGTGAACTATGGCTACACCTTC.

The chain uses TRBV7-9 and TRBJ2-2; 7 bases are a match to TRBD2. Germline values: CDR1 SEHNR, CDR2 FQNEAQ (reference sequence). The J segment lost 2 bases and the V segment lost 2 bases, leaving 5 bases of the junction unmatched. This CDR3 has 16 amino acids. Written as DNA, the CDR3 is TGTGCCAGCAGCTTATTGCGGGACTATAACACCGGGGAGCTGTTTTTT. This encodes CASSLLRDYNTGELFF.

This clone came up once. The chain is built from TRBV3-1 (or the pseudogene TRBV3-2) and TRBJ1-4; TRBD1 matches 7 bases. The length of the CDR3 is 14 residues. The germline V gene encodes CDR1 LGHDT and CDR2 YNNKEL (reference sequence). Trimming removed 2 bases from V and 6 bases from J; junction bases left unmatched: 3. Here the CDR3 reads CASSQQGGHEKLFF. DNA of the CDR3: TGTGCCAGCAGCCAACAGGGGGGACATGAAAAACTGTTTTTT.

In the case of this clone: A much larger clone differs by one base, so this may be a read error. The same CDR3 arises from other DNA sequences in this sample as well. The rearrangement links TRBV7-9 to TRBJ2-1; 13 bases match TRBD2. Unmatched junction bases numbered 2, after V lost 5 bases and J lost 1 base. CDR3 length: 16 amino acids. Germline CDR1 SEHNR, CDR2 FQNEAQ (reference sequence). In nucleotides, the CDR3 is TGTGCCAGCAGCCCGACTAGCGGGAGGTCCTACAATGAGCAGTTCTTC. This sequence encodes CASSPTSGRSYNEQFF.

The chain employs TRBV6-5 and TRBJ2-3; D possibly corresponds to TRBD1 (6 bases). The CDR3 runs 13 residues. Germline CDR1 reads MNHEY; CDR2 reads SVGAGI. With 8 bases removed from V and 1 base from J, the gap between germline ends came to 10 bases. CDR3 nucleotides: TGTGCCAGCGGCAGGGGCCGCACAGATACGCAGTATTTT. Amino acid sequence: CASGRGRTDTQYF.